This T cell receptor beta chain was found in a study of shared T cell receptors in the human thymus. The table lists this clone with a few counts. TCRdb's table, derived via immunoSEQ multiplex PCR, lists solely in-frame clones and lacks some. Of fewer than 700,000 clones in the sample, 70% to 90% are singletons; the top ten hold about 0.01%. V was cut by 1 base and J by 3 bases, with 14 bases left in between. The CDR3 runs to 15 residues. Germline-derived CDR1 and CDR2 are SGHNT and YYREEE (reference sequence). This same sample was also taken into another study, of human thymus T cells. This second report adds: Corrective heart surgery yielded the resections from which the thymus tissue came. In thymic and blood repertoires alike, V and J usage looked biased. Reports from related research described highly overlapping thymic repertoires among unrelated individuals.

The chain has TRBV5-4 and TRBJ2-7; no definite D call. Sequenced input: thymocytes. This clonotype was obtained from a boy under two years old with a congenital heart defect. The CDR3 is CASSLFSPGNYEQYF. In DNA form, the CDR3 reads TGTGCCAGCAGCTTGTTCTCCCCCGGTAACTACGAGCAGTACTTC. The entire variable domain, with the rest obtained from reference TRBV5-4 and TRBJ2-7, is as follows: ETGVTQSPTHLIKTRGQQVTLRCSSQSGHNTVSWYQQALGQGPQFIFQYYREEENGRGNFPPRFSGLQFPNYSSELNVNALELDDSALYLCASSLFSPGNYEQYFGPGTRLTVT.